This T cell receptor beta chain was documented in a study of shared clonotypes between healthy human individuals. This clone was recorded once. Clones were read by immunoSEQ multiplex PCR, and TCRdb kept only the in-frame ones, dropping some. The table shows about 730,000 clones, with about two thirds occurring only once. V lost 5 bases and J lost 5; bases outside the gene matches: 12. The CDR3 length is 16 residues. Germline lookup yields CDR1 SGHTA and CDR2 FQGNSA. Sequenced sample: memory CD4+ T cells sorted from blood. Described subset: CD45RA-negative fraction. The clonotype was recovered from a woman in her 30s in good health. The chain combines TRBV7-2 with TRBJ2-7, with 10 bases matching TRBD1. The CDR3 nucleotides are TGTGCCAGCAGCCCCCCACGGACAGGGGGAAGGGACGAGCAGTACTTC. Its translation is CASSPPRTGGRDEQYF.